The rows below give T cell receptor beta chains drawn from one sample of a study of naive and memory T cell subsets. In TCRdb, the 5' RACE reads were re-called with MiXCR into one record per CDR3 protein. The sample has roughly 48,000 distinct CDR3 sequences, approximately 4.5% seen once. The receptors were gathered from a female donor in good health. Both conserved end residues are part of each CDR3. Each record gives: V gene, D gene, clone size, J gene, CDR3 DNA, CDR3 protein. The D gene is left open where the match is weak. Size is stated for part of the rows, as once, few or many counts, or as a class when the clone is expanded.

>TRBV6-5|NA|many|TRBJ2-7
TGTGCCAGCAGTTACGCGACCGAGCAGTACTTC
CASSYATEQYF
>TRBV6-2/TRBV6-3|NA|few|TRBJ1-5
TGTGCCAGCAGTTACTCAGCGGGGGGTCTTAAGGCTGGCAATCAGCCCCAGCATTTT
CASSYSAGGLKAGNQPQHF
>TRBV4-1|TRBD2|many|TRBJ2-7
TGCGCCAGCAGCTCACTAGCGGGAGGGTACGAGCAGTACTTC
CASSSLAGGYEQYF
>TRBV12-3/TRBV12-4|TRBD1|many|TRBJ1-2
TGTGCCAGCAGTCGGGACAGGGTTGGAGGCTACACCTTC
CASSRDRVGGYTF
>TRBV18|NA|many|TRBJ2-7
TGTGCCAGTAAGATTCAGACAGATAGGCGTTCTTCCTACGAGCAGTACTTC
CASKIQTDRRSSYEQYF
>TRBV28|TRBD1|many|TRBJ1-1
TGTGCCAGCAGCCAGGGGGGGAGCTCTGAAGCTTTCTTT
CASSQGGSSEAFF
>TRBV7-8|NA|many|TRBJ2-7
TGTGCCAGCCGAGGAGGGGCCCTCTACGAGCAGTACTTC
CASRGGALYEQYF
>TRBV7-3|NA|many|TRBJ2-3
TGTGCCAGCAGCTTAAGGGCCACCACAGATACGCAGTATTTT
CASSLRATTDTQYF
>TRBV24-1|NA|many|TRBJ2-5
TGTGCCACCAGTGATGCCAGCAGCCAAGAGACCCAGTACTTC
CATSDASSQETQYF
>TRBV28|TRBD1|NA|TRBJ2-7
TGTGCCAGCAGCCTACCGGGACAGGGGATCGACGAGCAGTACTTC
CASSLPGQGIDEQYF
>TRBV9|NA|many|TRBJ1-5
TGTGCCAGCAGCGTAGAAGTCTGGCCGACTCCGGATCAGCCCCAGCATTTT
CASSVEVWPTPDQPQHF
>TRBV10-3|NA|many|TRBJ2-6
TGTGCCATCAGTGTAGGGGGAACCGGGGCCAACGTCCTGACTTTC
CAISVGGTGANVLTF
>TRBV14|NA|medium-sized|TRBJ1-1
TGTGCCAGCAGCCAAGATACTGGTTGGAACCAGAACACTGAAGCTTTCTTT
CASSQDTGWNQNTEAFF
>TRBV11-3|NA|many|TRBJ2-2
TGTGCCAGCAGCTTAGTGACAAACACCGGGGAGCTGTTTTTT
CASSLVTNTGELFF
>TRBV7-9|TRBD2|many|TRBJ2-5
TGTGCCAGCAGCTCCCCGACTAGCGGGAGGACCAGAGAGACCCAGTACTTC
CASSSPTSGRTRETQYF
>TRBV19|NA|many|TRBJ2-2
TGTGCCAGTAGACGCCAGGGAGGTGGGGCGAACACCGGGGAGCTGTTTTTT
CASRRQGGGANTGELFF
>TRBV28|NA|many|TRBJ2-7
TGTGCCAGCACAGACATAACTAAGTACGAGCAGTACTTC
CASTDITKYEQYF
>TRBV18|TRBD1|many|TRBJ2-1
TGTGCCAGCTCCCTGGGACAGGGGGCGAGGAATGAGCAGTTCTTC
CASSLGQGARNEQFF
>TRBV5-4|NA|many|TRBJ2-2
TGTGCCAGCAGCTTGGCATTGTTCGGGGAGACCGGGGAGCTGTTTTTT
CASSLALFGETGELFF
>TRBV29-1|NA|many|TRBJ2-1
TGCAGCGTTGCGCGGGGATCGTACAATGAGCAGTTCTTC
CSVARGSYNEQFF
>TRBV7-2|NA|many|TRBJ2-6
TGTGCCAGCAGCTTAGATTTCTCTGGGGCCAACGTCCTGACTTTC
CASSLDFSGANVLTF
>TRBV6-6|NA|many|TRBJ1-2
TGTGCCAGCAGCACAGATACTCCTAACTATGGCTACACCTTC
CASSTDTPNYGYTF
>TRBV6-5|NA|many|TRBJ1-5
TGTGCCAGCAGTTACTCGGGGTCTAGGCAGCCCCAGCATTTT
CASSYSGSRQPQHF
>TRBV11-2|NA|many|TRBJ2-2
TGTGCCAGCAGATTATCTTCTAGGGTCACGGGGGAGCTGTTTTTT
CASRLSSRVTGELFF
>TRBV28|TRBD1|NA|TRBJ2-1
TGTGCCAGCAGTTCTCCCGGGACAGGGGGCAAGTATGAGCAGTTCTTC
CASSSPGTGGKYEQFF